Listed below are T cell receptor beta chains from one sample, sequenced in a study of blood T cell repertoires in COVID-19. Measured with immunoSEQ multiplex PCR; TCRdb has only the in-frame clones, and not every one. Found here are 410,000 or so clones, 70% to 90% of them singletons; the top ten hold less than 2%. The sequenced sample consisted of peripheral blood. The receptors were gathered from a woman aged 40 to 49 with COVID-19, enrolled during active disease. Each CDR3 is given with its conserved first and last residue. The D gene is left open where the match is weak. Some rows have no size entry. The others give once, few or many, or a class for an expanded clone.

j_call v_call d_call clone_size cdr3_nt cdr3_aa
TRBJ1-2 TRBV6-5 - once TGTGCCAGCAGTTTACGTACCCTAGGCGGCTACACCTTC CASSLRTLGGYTF
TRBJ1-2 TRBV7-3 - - TGTGCCAGCAGCTTATCGCGGCAGGGTAATGGCTACACCTTC CASSLSRQGNGYTF
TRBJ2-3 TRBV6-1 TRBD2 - TGTGCCAGCAGTGATACGGGACTAGCCTTAGATACGCAGTATTTT CASSDTGLALDTQYF
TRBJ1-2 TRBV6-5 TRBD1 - TGTGCCACGCAGGGGGCTGAAGGCTACACCTTC CATQGAEGYTF
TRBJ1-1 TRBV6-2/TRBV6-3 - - TGTGCCAGCAGTTGGGCCAGGCTCACTGAAGCTTTCTTT CASSWARLTEAFF
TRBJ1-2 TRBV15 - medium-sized TGTGCCACCAGCTCAACCCCAGAATCCTCTAACTATGGCTACACCTTC CATSSTPESSNYGYTF
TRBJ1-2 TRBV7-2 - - TGTGCCAGCAGCTTAACAGCTAACTATGGCTACACCTTC CASSLTANYGYTF
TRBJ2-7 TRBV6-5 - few TGTGCCAGGGTGTGGAGGACCGCGAACTACGAGCAGTACTTC CARVWRTANYEQYF
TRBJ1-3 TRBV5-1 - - TGCGCCAGCAGCCCGGGTCCTGGAAACACCATATATTTT CASSPGPGNTIYF
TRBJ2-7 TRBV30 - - TGTGCCTGGAGTGTAGGGGTCGCCTACGAGCAGTACTTC CAWSVGVAYEQYF
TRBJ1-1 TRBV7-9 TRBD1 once TGTGCCAGCAGCTTATCAGGACAGGGGAACACTGAAGCTTTCTTT CASSLSGQGNTEAFF
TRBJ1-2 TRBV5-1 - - TGCGCCAGCAGCTTGGTGCCCGGGGACTATGGCTACACCTTC CASSLVPGDYGYTF
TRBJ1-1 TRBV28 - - TGTGCCAGCAGTCCCCCAGGCCCAGGGAACACTGAAGCTTTCTTT CASSPPGPGNTEAFF
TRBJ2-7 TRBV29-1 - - TGCAGCGTTTCTAGGCTCGGACAGCCCTACGAGCAGTACTTC CSVSRLGQPYEQYF
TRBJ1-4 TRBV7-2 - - TGTGCCAGCAGCTTAGGGACAAGGTGGGGCGAAAAACTGTTTTTT CASSLGTRWGEKLFF
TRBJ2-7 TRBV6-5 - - TGTGCCAGCAGTTTCAGGGGTCCAACCTACGAGCAGTACTTC CASSFRGPTYEQYF
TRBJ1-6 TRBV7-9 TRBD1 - TGTGCCAGCAGCTTGAGTCGGACAGGGACAAATTCACCCCTCCACTTT CASSLSRTGTNSPLHF
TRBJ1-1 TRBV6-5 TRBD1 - TGTGCCAGCCGTCAGGGGGTATTGAACACTGAAGCTTTCTTT CASRQGVLNTEAFF
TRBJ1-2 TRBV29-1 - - TGCAGCGTCGCCGGAAGCGTCTATGGCTACACCTTC CSVAGSVYGYTF
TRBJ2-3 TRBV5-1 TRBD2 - TGCGCCAGCAGCTTGGCCGGGACTAGCGGAACAGATACGCAGTATTTT CASSLAGTSGTDTQYF
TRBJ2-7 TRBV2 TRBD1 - TGTGCCAGCAGTGAGGGCACAGGGGGCGGCCACGAGCAGTACTTC CASSEGTGGGHEQYF
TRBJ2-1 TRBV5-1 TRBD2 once TGCGCCAGCAGCCTTACTCATGGGATAGCGGGGGGTAACAATGAGCAGTTCTTC CASSLTHGIAGGNNEQFF
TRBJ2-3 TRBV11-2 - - TGTGCCAGCAGCCCGCGGACAGATTTCTCCAGAAACACAGATACGCAGTATTTT CASSPRTDFSRNTDTQYF
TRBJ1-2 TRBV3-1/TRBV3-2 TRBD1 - TGTGCCAGCAGCCAAGATCGGGACAGGGGGTATGGCTACACCTTC CASSQDRDRGYGYTF
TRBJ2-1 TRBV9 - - TGTGCCAGCAGCTTTCAGGGGAGCTCCTACAATGAGCAGTTCTTC CASSFQGSSYNEQFF
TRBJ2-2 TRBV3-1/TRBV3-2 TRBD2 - TGTGCCAGCAGCCCCCGGACTAGCGGGGCGAACACCGGGGAGCTGTTTTTT CASSPRTSGANTGELFF